The rows below give T cell receptor beta chains drawn from one sample of a study of cytomegalovirus exposure and HLA in healthy donors. Profiled with immunoSEQ multiplex PCR; TCRdb holds only in-frame clones, not every one. In the table there are tens of thousands of clones, roughly nine tenths of which are singletons. Sequenced material: PBMCs. Source of these receptors: a man aged 18 to 35 in good health and CMV-seronegative. Both conserved end residues are trimmed from each CDR3. Each record gives: V gene, CDR3 protein.

TRBV20-1 | SARGPEQY
TRBV19 | ASSNPRRTSENEQF
TRBV5-6 | ASSLDRGVDNEQF
TRBV10-1 | ASSESRIAEAF
TRBV11-3 | ASSWSRAKVNEQF
TRBV6-6 | ASSRTGELDTQY
TRBV27 | ASSLSGVYEQF
TRBV2 | ASSAGQGVNQPQH
TRBV6-5 | ASSSPGVNTEAF
TRBV28 | ASRLAGPTYNEQF
TRBV5-1 | ASSLGHRVDTQY
TRBV11-2 | ASSSVYNEQF
TRBV28 | ASSGGSRAPQEQF
TRBV7-9 | ASSQTQGQETQY
TRBV19 | ASSIPPMRGGTNTEAF
TRBV19 | ASSMSRVSRQPQH
TRBV7-2 | ASSLESVSYVEAF
TRBV7-2 | ASSFKTANTEAF
TRBV7-2 | ASSKGRERSNEQF
TRBV11-2 | ASSLVPGWDEQY
TRBV5-6 | ASSSRFSGDEQF
TRBV10-3 | AISESVGPSYEQY
TRBV7-2 | ASSLGGTGGHSGANVLT
TRBV27 | ASSAGGAGDQPQH
TRBV10-3 | AISEGMGTSSYNEQF
TRBV5-6 | ASSLGQSNEQF